A selection of T cell receptor beta chains follows, all from one sample in a study of T cells and Merkel cell carcinoma outcomes. Measured with immunoSEQ multiplex PCR; TCRdb has only the in-frame clones, and not every one. The data contain about 15,000 clones, about 89% of them singletons. The sequenced sample consisted of tumor tissue from Merkel cell carcinoma. The receptors were gathered from a human donor with Merkel cell carcinoma. Each CDR3 is given with its conserved first and last residue. Fields, in order: clone size, J gene, V gene, D gene, CDR3 DNA, CDR3 protein. The D gene is left open where the match is weak. Clone size appears in some rows only: once, few, many, or a class for an expanded clone.

clone size: NA
J gene: TRBJ1-1
V gene: TRBV7-2
D gene: NA
CDR3 DNA: TGTGCCAGCAGCCCCTCGGCGACCACTGAAGCTTTCTTT
CDR3 protein: CASSPSATTEAFF

clone size: NA
J gene: TRBJ1-1
V gene: TRBV19
D gene: TRBD1
CDR3 DNA: TGTGCCAGTAGTGAACAGGGGGCTGTACGGACTGAAGCTTTCTTT
CDR3 protein: CASSEQGAVRTEAFF

clone size: NA
J gene: TRBJ2-5
V gene: TRBV5-4
D gene: NA
CDR3 DNA: TGTGCCAGCAGCAAAAACACAGGACAGCAAGAGATCCAGTACTTC
CDR3 protein: CASSKNTGQQEIQYF

clone size: NA
J gene: TRBJ2-1
V gene: TRBV5-1
D gene: TRBD2
CDR3 DNA: TGCGCCAGCAGCGGCGGACTAGTCGAGGAGCAGTTCTTC
CDR3 protein: CASSGGLVEEQFF

clone size: NA
J gene: TRBJ2-7
V gene: TRBV9
D gene: NA
CDR3 DNA: TGTGCCAGCAGCGCCGGGGCCCTCTCCTACGAGCAGTACTTC
CDR3 protein: CASSAGALSYEQYF

clone size: once
J gene: TRBJ2-7
V gene: TRBV15
D gene: NA
CDR3 DNA: TGTGCCACCAGCAGAGATCGGACATACGAGCAGTACTTC
CDR3 protein: CATSRDRTYEQYF

clone size: NA
J gene: TRBJ2-1
V gene: TRBV9
D gene: NA
CDR3 DNA: TGTGCCAGCAGCCCTCCCGTTGGCTACAATGAGCAGTTCTTC
CDR3 protein: CASSPPVGYNEQFF

clone size: once
J gene: TRBJ1-1
V gene: TRBV5-1
D gene: NA
CDR3 DNA: TGCGCCAGCAGCTTGGCCCTAGATGCCACTGAAGCTTTCTTT
CDR3 protein: CASSLALDATEAFF

clone size: NA
J gene: TRBJ1-1
V gene: TRBV6-5
D gene: NA
CDR3 DNA: TGTGCCAGCAGTTACAAGGGGGCTGAAGCTTTCTTT
CDR3 protein: CASSYKGAEAFF

clone size: NA
J gene: TRBJ2-2
V gene: TRBV4-1
D gene: NA
CDR3 DNA: TGCGCCAGCAGCCAAGAAGGCACTTCCGGGACAGGGGAGCTGTTTTTT
CDR3 protein: CASSQEGTSGTGELFF

clone size: NA
J gene: TRBJ2-2
V gene: TRBV2
D gene: NA
CDR3 DNA: TGTGCCAGCACCTGGACACCGAACACCGGGGAGCTGTTTTTT
CDR3 protein: CASTWTPNTGELFF

clone size: NA
J gene: TRBJ2-7
V gene: TRBV4-1
D gene: TRBD2
CDR3 DNA: TGCGCCAGCAGCCCTAATAGCGGGAGATTTGAGCAGTACTTC
CDR3 protein: CASSPNSGRFEQYF

clone size: NA
J gene: TRBJ2-3
V gene: TRBV7-3
D gene: NA
CDR3 DNA: TGTGCTAGCAGTGTCGGGACTTCGGGCGGCACAGATACGCAGTATTTT
CDR3 protein: CASSVGTSGGTDTQYF

clone size: NA
J gene: TRBJ2-3
V gene: TRBV30
D gene: TRBD2
CDR3 DNA: TGTGCCTGGAGTCCGGCGGGTAGCGGGGGGCCCCCGTACACAGATACGCAGTATTTT
CDR3 protein: CAWSPAGSGGPPYTDTQYF

clone size: NA
J gene: TRBJ1-1
V gene: TRBV5-1
D gene: TRBD1
CDR3 DNA: TGCGCCAGCAGCTGGGGGCTCTTAGGGGGCCCAATGAACACTGAAGCTTTCTTT
CDR3 protein: CASSWGLLGGPMNTEAFF

clone size: NA
J gene: TRBJ1-4
V gene: TRBV10-2
D gene: NA
CDR3 DNA: TGCGCCAGCAGTGAGCGAGAGCTTGCAACTAATGAAAAACTGTTTTTT
CDR3 protein: CASSERELATNEKLFF

clone size: NA
J gene: TRBJ2-2
V gene: TRBV7-2
D gene: NA
CDR3 DNA: TGTGCCAGCAGCTTCAAATTGGGGAACACCGGGGAGCTGTTTTTT
CDR3 protein: CASSFKLGNTGELFF

clone size: NA
J gene: TRBJ1-4
V gene: TRBV2
D gene: TRBD1
CDR3 DNA: TGTGCCAGCGTTAACAGGGGTTTTGGAAAACTGTTTTTT
CDR3 protein: CASVNRGFGKLFF

clone size: NA
J gene: TRBJ1-3
V gene: TRBV5-1
D gene: NA
CDR3 DNA: TGCGCCAGCAGCTTGGACAGCTACTCTGGAAACACCATATATTTT
CDR3 protein: CASSLDSYSGNTIYF

clone size: NA
J gene: TRBJ2-1
V gene: TRBV7-3
D gene: NA
CDR3 DNA: TGTGCCAGCAGCGGCGGCAATGAGCAGTTCTTC
CDR3 protein: CASSGGNEQFF

clone size: NA
J gene: TRBJ2-1
V gene: TRBV9
D gene: NA
CDR3 DNA: TGTGCCAGCAGCGCTGAGGGGACCCCCTACAATGAGCAGTTCTTC
CDR3 protein: CASSAEGTPYNEQFF

clone size: NA
J gene: TRBJ1-5
V gene: TRBV19
D gene: NA
CDR3 DNA: TGTGCCAGTAGTATCCTCAATCAGCCCCAGCATTTT
CDR3 protein: CASSILNQPQHF

clone size: NA
J gene: TRBJ1-1
V gene: TRBV9
D gene: NA
CDR3 DNA: TGTGCCAGCAGCCTCGACACGGTGGGGACTGAAGCTTTCTTT
CDR3 protein: CASSLDTVGTEAFF